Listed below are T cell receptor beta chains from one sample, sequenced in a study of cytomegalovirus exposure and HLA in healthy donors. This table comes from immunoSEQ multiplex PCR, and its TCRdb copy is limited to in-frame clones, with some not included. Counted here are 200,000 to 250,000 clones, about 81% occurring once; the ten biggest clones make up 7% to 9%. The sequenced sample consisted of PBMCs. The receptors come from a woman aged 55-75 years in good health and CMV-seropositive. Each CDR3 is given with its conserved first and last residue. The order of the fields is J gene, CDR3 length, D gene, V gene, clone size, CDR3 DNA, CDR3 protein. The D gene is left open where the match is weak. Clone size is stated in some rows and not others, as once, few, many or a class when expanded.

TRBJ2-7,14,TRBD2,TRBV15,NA,TGTGCCACCAGCAGAGGAAGCGGGAGCTACGAGCAGTACTTC,CATSRGSGSYEQYF
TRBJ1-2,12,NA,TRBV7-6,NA,TGTGCCAGCAGCCGAGAGGGGGAAGGCTACACCTTC,CASSREGEGYTF
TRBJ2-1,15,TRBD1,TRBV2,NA,TGTGCCAGCAGTCCTCGGGACAGGGACCTTAGTGAGCAGTTCTTC,CASSPRDRDLSEQFF
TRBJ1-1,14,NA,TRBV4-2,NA,TGTGCCAGCAGCCAAGACAGTAAGAACACTGAAGCTTTCTTT,CASSQDSKNTEAFF
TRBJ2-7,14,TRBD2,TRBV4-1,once,TGCGCCAGCAGTTCCCTAGCGGACTCCTACGAGCAGTACTTC,CASSSLADSYEQYF
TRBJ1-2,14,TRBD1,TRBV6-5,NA,TGTGCCAGCAGTTGGGGGACAGGGGGCCGTGGCTACACCTTC,CASSWGTGGRGYTF
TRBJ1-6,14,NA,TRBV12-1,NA,TGTGCCTTGGCAGGGGGCCAATATAATTCACCCCTCCACTTT,CALAGGQYNSPLHF
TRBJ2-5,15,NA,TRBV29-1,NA,TGCAGCGTCGACCTACTAGGAGGGTACCAAGAGACCCAGTACTTC,CSVDLLGGYQETQYF
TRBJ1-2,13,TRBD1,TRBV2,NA,TGTGCCAGCTTGGCAGGGGGCGGCGATGGCTACACCTTC,CASLAGGGDGYTF
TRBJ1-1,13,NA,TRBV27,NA,TGTGCCACCCAGGGACATCTGAACACTGAAGCTTTCTTT,CATQGHLNTEAFF
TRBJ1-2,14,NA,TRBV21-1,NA,TGTGCCAGCAGCAAAGAGACACATCTCTATGGCTACACCTTC,CASSKETHLYGYTF
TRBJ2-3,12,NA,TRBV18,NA,TGTGCCAGCTCACCGCAGGGGGATACGCAGTATTTT,CASSPQGDTQYF
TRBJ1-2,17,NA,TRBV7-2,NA,TGTGCCAGCAGCTTAGCTGGGGGACTCAAGGCGGTTGGGGGCTACACCTTC,CASSLAGGLKAVGGYTF
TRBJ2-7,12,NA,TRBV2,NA,TGTGCCAGCAGTAAGAGCTCCTACGAGCAGTACTTC,CASSKSSYEQYF
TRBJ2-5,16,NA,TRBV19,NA,TGTGCCAGTAGTATAGAGCCAGGGGCAGTAAGAGAGACCCAGTACTTC,CASSIEPGAVRETQYF
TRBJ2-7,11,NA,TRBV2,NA,TGTGCCAGCCTCAGCTCCTACGAGCAGTACTTC,CASLSSYEQYF
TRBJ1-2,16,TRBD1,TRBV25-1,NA,TGTGCCAGCAGTGAAGCCGGGACAGGGGTTTTGTATGGCTACACCTTC,CASSEAGTGVLYGYTF
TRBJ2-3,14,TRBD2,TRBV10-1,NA,TGCGCCAGCAGTCAGCGGGAGGGCCCGAATACGCAGTATTTT,CASSQREGPNTQYF
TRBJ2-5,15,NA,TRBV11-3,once,TGTGCCAGTAGCACCCGACAGGGAGGAATAGAGACCCAGTACTTC,CASSTRQGGIETQYF
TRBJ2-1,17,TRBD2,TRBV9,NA,TGTGCCAGCAGCAGATCTAGCGGGATGAGGACCTACAATGAGCAGTTCTTC,CASSRSSGMRTYNEQFF
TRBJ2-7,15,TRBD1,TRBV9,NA,TGTGCCAGCAGCGTAGCTCCCGGGACAGCCTACGAGCAGTACTTC,CASSVAPGTAYEQYF
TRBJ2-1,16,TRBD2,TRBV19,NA,TGTGCCAGTAGCTCGCCGCCGGGACTAGCAAACAATGAGCAGTTCTTC,CASSSPPGLANNEQFF
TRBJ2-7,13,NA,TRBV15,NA,TGTGCCACCTCGCCGGTCAGGGTCTACGAGCAGTACTTC,CATSPVRVYEQYF
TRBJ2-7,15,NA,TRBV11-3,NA,TGTGCCAGCAGCTTGCGAGGAGGGAGTGATTACGAGCAGTACTTC,CASSLRGGSDYEQYF
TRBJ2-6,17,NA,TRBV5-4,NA,TGTGCCAGCAGCCCCGGGCCGAAGGGGGCTGGGGCCAACGTCCTGACTTTC,CASSPGPKGAGANVLTF